This T cell receptor beta chain was found in a study of T cell responses to AZD1222 COVID-19 vaccine. Study as a whole: The study pooled second doses at about 4 or about 12 weeks.

TCRdb's table, derived via immunoSEQ multiplex PCR, lists solely in-frame clones and lacks some. The sample holds about 110,000 clones, roughly 90% seen once. V lost 4 bases and J 2 bases, leaving 9 bases between the germline ends. Germline V gives CDR1 GTSNPN, CDR2 SVGIG (reference sequence). The CDR3 has 12 residues. Study conclusions and caveats: Spike as a whole was targeted by vaccine-associated CD4 TCRs, dominant at 160-218 and 743-854. Seropositive at baseline were only a handful of AZD1222 recipients. A reported finding is that nearly half of spike-specific TCRs target unmutated variant regions.

As regards this clone: Its antigen is unidentified.

The material was peripheral blood, obtained on day 0 of AZD1222 vaccination. The clonotype comes from an adult in good health. V and J are TRBV30 and TRBJ2-7; weak D call: TRBD2 (5 bases). The CDR3 DNA reads TGTGCCTGGACTCACGGGACCTACGAGCAGTACTTC. This translates into CAWTHGTYEQYF.